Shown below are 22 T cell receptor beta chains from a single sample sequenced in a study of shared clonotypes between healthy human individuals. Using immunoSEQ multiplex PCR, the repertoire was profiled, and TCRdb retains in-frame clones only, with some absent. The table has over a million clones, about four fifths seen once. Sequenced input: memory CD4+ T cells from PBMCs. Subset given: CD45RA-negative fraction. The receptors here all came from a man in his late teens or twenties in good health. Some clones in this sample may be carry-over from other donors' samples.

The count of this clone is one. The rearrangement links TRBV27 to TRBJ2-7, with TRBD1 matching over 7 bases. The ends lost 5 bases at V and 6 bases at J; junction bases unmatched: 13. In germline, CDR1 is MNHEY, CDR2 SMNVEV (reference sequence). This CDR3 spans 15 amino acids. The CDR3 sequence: CASSPDRVGGGEQYF. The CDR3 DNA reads TGTGCCAGCAGTCCCGACAGGGTTGGAGGAGGCGAGCAGTACTTC.

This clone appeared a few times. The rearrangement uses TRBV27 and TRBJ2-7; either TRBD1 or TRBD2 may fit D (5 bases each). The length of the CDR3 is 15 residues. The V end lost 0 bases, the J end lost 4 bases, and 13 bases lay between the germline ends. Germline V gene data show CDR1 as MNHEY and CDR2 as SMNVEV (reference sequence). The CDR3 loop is CASSLSGEAVYEQYF. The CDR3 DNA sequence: TGTGCCAGCAGTTTATCGGGGGAAGCGGTGTACGAGCAGTACTTC.

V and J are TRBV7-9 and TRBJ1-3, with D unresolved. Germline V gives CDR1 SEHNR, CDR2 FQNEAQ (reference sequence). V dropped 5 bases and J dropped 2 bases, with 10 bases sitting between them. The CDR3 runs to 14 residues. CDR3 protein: CASSLQSPGNTIYF. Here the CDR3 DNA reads TGTGCCAGCAGCCTACAGTCTCCTGGAAACACCATATATTTT.

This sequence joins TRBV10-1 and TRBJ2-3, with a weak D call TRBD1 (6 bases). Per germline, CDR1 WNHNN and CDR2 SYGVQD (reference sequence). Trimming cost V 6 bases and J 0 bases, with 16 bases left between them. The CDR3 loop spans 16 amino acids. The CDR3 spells CASSTPGHGSTDTQYF. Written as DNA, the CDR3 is TGCGCCAGCAGCACCCCGGGACACGGTAGCACAGATACGCAGTATTTT.

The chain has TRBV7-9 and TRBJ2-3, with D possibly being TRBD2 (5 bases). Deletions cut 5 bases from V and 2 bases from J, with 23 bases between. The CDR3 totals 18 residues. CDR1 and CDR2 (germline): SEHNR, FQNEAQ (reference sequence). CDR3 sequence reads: CASSPPLGRTTYTDTQYF. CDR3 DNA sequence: TGTGCCAGCAGCCCTCCTTTGGGGAGAACTACATACACAGATACGCAGTATTTT. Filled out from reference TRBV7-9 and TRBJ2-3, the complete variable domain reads DTGVSQNPRHKITKRGQNVTFRCDPISEHNRLYWYRQTLGQGPEFLTYFQNEAQLEKSRLLSDRFSAERPKGSFSTLEIQRTEQGDSAMYLCASSPPLGRTTYTDTQYFGPGTRLTVL.

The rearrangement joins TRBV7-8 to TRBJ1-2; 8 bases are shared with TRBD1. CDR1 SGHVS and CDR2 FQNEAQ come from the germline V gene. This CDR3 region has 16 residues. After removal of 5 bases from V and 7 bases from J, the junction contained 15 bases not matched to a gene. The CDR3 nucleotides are TGTGCCAGCAGCCTCGACACCCTCGGACAGGGCGGTGGCTACACCTTC. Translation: CASSLDTLGQGGGYTF.

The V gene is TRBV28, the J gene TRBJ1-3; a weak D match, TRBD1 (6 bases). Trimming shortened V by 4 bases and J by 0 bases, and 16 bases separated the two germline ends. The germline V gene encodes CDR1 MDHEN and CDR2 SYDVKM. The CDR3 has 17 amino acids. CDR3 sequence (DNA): TGTGCCAGCAGTTCAAGGGGGGGAATAAACTCTGGAAACACCATATATTTT. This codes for CASSSRGGINSGNTIYF. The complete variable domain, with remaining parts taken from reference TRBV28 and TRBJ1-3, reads DVKVTQSSRYLVKRTGEKVFLECVQDMDHENMFWYRQDPGLGLRLIYFSYDVKMKEKGDIPEGYSVSREKKERFSLILESASTNQTSMYLCASSSRGGINSGNTIYFGEGSWLTVV.

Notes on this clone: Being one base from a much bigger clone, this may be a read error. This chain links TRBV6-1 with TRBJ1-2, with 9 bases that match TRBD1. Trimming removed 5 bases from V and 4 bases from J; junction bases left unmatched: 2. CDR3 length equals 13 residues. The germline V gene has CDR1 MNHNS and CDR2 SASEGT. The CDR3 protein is CASSSGQGYGYTF. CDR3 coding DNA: TGTGCCAGCAGTTCGGGACAGGGCTATGGCTACACCTTC.

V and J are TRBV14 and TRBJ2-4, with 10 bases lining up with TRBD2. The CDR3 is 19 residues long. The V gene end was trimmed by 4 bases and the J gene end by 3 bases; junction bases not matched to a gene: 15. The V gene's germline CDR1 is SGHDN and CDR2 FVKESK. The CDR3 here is CASSPRKLAGWEGKNIQYF. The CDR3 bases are TGTGCCAGCAGCCCCCGTAAACTAGCGGGATGGGAAGGCAAAAACATTCAGTACTTC.

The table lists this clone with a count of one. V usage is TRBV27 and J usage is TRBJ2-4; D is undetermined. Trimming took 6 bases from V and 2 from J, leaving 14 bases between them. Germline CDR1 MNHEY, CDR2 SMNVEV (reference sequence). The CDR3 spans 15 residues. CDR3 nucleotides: TGTGCCAGCAGCAGGCCGGGCGCCCCCAAAAACATTCAGTACTTC. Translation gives CASSRPGAPKNIQYF.

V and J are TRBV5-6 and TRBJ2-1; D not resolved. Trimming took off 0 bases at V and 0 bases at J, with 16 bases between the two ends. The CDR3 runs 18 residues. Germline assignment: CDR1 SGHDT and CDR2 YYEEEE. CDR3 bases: TGTGCCAGCAGCTTGGGGTTGGGAAGGCCGGGCTCCTACAATGAGCAGTTCTTC. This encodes CASSLGLGRPGSYNEQFF.

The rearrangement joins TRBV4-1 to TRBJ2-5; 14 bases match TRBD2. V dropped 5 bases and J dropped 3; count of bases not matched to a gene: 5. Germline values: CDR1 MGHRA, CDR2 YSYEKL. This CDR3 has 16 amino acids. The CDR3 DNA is TGCGCCAGCAGCACCCGACTAGCGGGAGGGGAAGAGACCCAGTACTTC. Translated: CASSTRLAGGEETQYF.

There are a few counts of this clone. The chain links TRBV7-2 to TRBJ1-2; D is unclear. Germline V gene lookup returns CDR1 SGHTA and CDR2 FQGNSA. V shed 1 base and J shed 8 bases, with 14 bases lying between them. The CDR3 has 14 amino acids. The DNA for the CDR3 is TGTGCCAGCAGCTTAGGAGGACGGCCGAAAGGCTACACCTTC. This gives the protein CASSLGGRPKGYTF.

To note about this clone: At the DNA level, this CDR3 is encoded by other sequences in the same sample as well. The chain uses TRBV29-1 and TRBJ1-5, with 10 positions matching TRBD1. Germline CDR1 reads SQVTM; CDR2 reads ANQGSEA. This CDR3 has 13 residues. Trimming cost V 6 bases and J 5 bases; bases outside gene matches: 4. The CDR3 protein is CSVSGTGDQPQHF. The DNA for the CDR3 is TGCAGCGTCTCTGGGACAGGGGATCAGCCCCAGCATTTT.

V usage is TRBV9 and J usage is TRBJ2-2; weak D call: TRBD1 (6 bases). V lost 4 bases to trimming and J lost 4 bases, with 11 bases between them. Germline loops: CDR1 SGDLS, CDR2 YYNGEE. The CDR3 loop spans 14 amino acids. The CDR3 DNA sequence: TGTGCCAGCAGCCTAGGGGGAACCACCGGGGAGCTGTTTTTT. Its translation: CASSLGGTTGELFF.

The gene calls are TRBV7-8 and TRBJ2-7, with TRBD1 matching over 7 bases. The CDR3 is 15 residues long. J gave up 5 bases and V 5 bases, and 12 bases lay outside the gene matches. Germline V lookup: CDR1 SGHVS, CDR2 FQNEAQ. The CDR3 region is CASSPRTGLANEQYF. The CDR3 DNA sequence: TGTGCCAGCAGCCCCCGGACAGGTCTGGCCAACGAGCAGTACTTC.

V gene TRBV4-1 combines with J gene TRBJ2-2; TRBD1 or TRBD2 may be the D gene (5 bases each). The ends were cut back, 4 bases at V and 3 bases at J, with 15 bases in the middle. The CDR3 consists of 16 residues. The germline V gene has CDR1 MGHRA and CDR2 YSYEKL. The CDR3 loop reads CASSPLPGPHTGELFF. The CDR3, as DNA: TGCGCCAGCAGCCCACTCCCGGGACCTCACACCGGGGAGCTGTTTTTT.

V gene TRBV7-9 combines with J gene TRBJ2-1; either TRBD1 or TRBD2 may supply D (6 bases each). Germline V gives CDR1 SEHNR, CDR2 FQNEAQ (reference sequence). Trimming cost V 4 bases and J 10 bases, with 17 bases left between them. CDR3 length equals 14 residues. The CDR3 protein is CASSWYGQGGEQFF. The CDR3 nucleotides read TGTGCCAGCAGCTGGTACGGCCAAGGGGGGGAGCAGTTCTTC.

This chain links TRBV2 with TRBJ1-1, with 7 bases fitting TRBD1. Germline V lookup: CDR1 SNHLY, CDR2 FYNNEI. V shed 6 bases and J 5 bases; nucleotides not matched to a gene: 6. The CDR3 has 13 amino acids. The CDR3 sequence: CASRAGQWTEAFF. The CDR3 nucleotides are TGTGCCAGCAGGGCGGGACAGTGGACTGAAGCTTTCTTT.

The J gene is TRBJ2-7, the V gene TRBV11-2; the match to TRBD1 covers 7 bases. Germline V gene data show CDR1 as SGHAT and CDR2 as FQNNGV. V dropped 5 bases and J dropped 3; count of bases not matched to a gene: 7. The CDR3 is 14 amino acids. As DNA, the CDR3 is TGTGCCAGCAGCACCGAGGCAGGGGGCTACGAGCAGTACTTC. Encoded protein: CASSTEAGGYEQYF.

CDR3 residues: CSVTPWGQSGGATYEQYF. Written as DNA, the CDR3 is TGCAGCGTTACCCCTTGGGGCCAGTCAGGCGGAGCGACCTACGAGCAGTACTTC. This chain links TRBV29-1 with TRBJ2-7, with TRBD1 as a possible D gene (5 bases). The CDR3 has 18 residues. The germline V gene encodes CDR1 SQVTM and CDR2 ANQGSEA. V gave up 5 bases and J gave up 2 bases, with 28 bases separating them.

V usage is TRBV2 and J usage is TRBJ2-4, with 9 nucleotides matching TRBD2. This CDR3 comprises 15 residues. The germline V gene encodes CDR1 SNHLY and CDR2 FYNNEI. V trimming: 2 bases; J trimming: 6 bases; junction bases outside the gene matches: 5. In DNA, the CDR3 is TGTGCCAGCAGTGAATGGCGGGAGGGAGGAAACATTCAGTACTTC. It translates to CASSEWREGGNIQYF.